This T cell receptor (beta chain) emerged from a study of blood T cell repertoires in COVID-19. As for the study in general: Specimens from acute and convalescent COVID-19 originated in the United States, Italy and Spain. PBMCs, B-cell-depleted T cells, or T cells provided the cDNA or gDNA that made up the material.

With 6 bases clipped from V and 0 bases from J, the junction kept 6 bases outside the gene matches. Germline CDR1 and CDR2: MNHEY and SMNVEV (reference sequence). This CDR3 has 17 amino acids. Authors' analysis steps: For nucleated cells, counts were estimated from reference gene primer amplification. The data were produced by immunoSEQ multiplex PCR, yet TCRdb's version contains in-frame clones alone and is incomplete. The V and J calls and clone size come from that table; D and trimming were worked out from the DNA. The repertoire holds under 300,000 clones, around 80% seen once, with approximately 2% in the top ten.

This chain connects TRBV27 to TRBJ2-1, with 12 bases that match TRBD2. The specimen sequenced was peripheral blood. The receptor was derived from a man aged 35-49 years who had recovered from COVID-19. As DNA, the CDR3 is TGTGCCAGCAGCAGGACTAGCGGGGCGAGCTCCTACAATGAGCAGTTCTTC. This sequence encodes CASSRTSGASSYNEQFF.